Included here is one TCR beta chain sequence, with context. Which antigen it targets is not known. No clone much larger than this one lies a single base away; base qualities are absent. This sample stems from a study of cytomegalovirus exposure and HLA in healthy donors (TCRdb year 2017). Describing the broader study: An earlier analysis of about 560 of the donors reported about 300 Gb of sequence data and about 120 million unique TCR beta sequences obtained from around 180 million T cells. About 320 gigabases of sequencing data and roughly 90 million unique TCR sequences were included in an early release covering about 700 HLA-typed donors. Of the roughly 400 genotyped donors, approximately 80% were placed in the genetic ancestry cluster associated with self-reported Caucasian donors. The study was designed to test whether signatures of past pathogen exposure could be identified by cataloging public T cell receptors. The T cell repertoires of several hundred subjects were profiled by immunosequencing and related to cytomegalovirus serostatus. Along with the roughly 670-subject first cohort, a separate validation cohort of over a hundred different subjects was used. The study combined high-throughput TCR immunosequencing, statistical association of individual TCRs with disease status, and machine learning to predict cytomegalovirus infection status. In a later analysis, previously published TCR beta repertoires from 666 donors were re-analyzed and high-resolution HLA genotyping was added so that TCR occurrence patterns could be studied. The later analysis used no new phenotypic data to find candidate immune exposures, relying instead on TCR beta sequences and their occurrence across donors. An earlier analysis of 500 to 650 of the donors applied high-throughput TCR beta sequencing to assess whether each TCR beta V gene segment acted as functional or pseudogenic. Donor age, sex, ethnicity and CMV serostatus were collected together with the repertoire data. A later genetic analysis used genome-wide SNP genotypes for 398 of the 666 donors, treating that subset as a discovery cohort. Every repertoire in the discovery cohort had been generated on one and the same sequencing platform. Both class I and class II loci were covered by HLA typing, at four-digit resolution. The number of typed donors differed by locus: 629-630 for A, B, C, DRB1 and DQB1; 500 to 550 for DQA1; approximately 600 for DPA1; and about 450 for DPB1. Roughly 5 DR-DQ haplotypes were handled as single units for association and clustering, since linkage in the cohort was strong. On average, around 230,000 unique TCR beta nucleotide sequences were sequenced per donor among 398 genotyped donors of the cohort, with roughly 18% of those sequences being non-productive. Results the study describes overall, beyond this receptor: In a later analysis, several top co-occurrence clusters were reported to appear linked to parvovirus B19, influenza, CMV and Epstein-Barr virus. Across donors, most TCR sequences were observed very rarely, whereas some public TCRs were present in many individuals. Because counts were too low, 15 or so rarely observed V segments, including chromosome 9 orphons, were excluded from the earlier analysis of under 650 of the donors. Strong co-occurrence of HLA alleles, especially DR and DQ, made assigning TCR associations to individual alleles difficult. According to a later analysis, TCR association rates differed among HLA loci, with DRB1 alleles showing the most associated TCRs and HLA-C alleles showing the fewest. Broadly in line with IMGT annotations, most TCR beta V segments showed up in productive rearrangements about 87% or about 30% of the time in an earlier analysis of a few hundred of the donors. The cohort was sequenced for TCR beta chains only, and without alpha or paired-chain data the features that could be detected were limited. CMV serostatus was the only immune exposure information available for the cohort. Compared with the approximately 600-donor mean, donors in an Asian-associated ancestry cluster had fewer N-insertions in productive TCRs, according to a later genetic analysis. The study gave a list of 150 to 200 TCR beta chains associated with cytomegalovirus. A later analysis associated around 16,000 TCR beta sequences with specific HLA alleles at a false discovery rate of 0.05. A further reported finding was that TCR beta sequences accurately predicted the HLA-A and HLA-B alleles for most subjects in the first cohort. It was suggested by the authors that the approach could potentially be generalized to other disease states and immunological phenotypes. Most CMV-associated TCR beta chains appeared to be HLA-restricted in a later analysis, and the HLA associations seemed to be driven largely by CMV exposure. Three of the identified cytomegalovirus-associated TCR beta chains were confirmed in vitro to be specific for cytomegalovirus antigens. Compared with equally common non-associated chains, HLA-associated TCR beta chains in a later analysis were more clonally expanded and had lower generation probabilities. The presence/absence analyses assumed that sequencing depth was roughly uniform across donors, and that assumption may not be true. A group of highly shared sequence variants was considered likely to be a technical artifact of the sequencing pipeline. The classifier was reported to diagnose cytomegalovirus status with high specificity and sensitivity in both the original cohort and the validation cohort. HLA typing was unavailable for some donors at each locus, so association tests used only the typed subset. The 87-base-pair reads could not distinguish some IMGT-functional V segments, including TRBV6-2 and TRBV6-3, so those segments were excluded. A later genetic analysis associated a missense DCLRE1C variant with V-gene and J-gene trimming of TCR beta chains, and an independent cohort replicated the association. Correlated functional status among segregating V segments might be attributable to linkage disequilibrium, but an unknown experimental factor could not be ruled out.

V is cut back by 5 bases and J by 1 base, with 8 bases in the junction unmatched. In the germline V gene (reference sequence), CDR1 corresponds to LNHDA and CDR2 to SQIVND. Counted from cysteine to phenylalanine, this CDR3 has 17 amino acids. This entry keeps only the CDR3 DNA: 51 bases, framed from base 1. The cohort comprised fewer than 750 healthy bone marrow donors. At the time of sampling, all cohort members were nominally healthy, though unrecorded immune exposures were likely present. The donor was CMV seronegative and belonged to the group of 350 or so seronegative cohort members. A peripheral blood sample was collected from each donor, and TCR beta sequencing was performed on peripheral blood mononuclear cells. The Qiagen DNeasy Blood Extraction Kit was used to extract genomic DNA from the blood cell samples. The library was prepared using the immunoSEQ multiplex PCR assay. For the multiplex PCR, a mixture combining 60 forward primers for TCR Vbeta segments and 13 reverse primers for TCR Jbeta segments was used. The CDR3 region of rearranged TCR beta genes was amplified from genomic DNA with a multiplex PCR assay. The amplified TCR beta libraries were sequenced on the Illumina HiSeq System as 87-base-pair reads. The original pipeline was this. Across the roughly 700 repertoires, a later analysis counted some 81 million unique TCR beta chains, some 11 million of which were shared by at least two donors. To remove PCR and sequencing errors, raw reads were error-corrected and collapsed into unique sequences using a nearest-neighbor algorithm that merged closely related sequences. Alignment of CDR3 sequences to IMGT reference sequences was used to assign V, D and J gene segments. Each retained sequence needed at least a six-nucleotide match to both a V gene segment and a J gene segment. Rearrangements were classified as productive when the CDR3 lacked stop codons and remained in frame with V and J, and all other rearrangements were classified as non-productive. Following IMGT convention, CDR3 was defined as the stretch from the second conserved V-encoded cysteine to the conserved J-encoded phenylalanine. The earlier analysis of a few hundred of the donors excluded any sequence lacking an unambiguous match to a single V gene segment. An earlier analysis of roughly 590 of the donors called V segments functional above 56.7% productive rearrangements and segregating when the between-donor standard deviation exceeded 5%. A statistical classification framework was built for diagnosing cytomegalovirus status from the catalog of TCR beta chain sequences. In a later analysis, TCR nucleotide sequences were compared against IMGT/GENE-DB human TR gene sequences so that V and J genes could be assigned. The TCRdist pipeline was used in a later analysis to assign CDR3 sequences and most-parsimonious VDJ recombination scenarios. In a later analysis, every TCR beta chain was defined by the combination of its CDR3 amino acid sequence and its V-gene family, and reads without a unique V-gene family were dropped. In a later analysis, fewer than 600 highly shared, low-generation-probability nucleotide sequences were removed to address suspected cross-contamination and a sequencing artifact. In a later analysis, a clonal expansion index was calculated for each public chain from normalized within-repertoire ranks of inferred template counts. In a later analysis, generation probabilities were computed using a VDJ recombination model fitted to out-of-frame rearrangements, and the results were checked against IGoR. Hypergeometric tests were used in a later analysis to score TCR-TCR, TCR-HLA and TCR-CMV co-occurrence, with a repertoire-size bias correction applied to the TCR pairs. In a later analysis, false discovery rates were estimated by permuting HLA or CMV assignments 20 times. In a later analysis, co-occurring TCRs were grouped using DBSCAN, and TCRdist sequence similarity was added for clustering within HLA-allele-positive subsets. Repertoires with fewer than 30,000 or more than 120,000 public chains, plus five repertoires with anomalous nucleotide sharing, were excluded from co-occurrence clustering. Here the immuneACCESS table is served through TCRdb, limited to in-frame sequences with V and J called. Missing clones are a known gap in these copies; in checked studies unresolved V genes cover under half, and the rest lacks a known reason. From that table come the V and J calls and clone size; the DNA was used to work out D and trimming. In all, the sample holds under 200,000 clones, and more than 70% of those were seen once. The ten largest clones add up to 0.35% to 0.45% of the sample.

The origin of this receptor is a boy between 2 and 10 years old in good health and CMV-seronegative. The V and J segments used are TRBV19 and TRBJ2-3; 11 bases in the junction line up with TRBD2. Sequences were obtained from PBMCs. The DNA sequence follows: TGTGCCAGTAGTCCCGAAGGGACTAGCGGTCGCACAGATACGCAGTATTTT. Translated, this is CASSPEGTSGRTDTQYF. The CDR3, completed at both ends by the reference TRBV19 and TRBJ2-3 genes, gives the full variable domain DGGITQSPKYLFRKEGQNVTLSCEQNLNHDAMYWYRQDPGQGLRLIYYSQIVNDFQKGDIAEGYSVSREKKESFPLTVTSAQKNPTAFYLCASSPEGTSGRTDTQYFGPGTRLTVL.